One sample yielded the 10 T cell receptor beta chains listed below, sequenced in a study of shared clonotypes between healthy human individuals. The table came from immunoSEQ multiplex PCR; TCRdb's copy has only in-frame clones and leaves some out. Here the sample spans about 600,000 clones, less than 98% being singletons. Sample: naive CD4+ T cells sorted from blood. The subset here: CD45RA+ positively selected. All receptors derive from a woman aged 25 to 45 in good health.

The CDR3 sequence: CASSTTSERRSTDTQYF. In DNA, the CDR3 is TGTGCCAGTAGTACCACAAGTGAGCGGCGGAGCACAGATACGCAGTATTTT. The V gene is TRBV19, the J gene TRBJ2-3, with D tentatively TRBD2 (5 bases). The CDR3 is 17 amino acids. Germline CDR1 is LNHDA and CDR2 is SQIVND (reference sequence). Deletions cut 4 bases from V and 0 bases from J, with 17 bases between.

This sequence joins TRBV12-5 and TRBJ2-2; TRBD2 agrees at 10 bases. From germline, CDR1 is LGHNT and CDR2 FRNRAP. V lost 3 bases to trimming and J lost 6 bases; unmatched junction nucleotides: 13. This CDR3 has 18 amino acids. The CDR3 DNA reads TGTGCTAGTGGTTTCTCAACTAAAGCGGGAGGGTCGGCCGGGGAGCTGTTTTTT. Its protein product is CASGFSTKAGGSAGELFF.

V gene TRBV5-1 combines with J gene TRBJ2-1; no clear D gene. CDR1 and CDR2 from the germline V gene are SGHRS and YFSETQ. V was clipped by 0 bases and J by 2 bases, with 9 bases between them. This CDR3 is built from 15 residues. The CDR3 DNA reads TGCGCCAGCAGCTTGGGAGACGTGACCTACAATGAGCAGTTCTTC. It is translated as CASSLGDVTYNEQFF.

The chain recombines TRBV29-1 with TRBJ2-5; tentative D call: TRBD1 (5 bases). V was pared by 3 bases and J by 5 bases, with 10 bases between. The CDR3 length is 12 residues. CDR1 and CDR2 from the germline V gene are SQVTM and ANQGSEA. As DNA, the CDR3 is TGCAGCGTTGACAGGGTGCGTGAGACCCAGTACTTC. Translated, it gives CSVDRVRETQYF.

The chain links TRBV6-9 to TRBJ1-5; perhaps TRBD1 as D (5 bases). The CDR3 contains 16 residues. Per the germline V gene, CDR1 is MNHGY and CDR2 is SVAAGI. V was cut by 0 bases and J by 3 bases, with 12 bases left in between. The CDR3 sequence: CASSYSRDRPNQPQHF. CDR3 sequence (DNA): TGTGCCAGCAGTTATTCTCGGGACCGCCCCAATCAGCCCCAGCATTTT.

The genes are TRBV27 and TRBJ1-5; possible D gene TRBD1, 6 bases. V lost 5 bases, J lost 3 bases, and 17 bases lay in between. The CDR3 runs 16 residues. The V gene's germline CDR1 is MNHEY and CDR2 SMNVEV (reference sequence). The CDR3 loop is CASSPQLGQNNQPQHF. The CDR3 DNA is TGTGCCAGCAGTCCCCAGCTCGGACAGAACAATCAGCCCCAGCATTTT.

The rearrangement links TRBV7-9 to TRBJ1-2, with D possibly TRBD1 on 5 matching bases. Trimming took off 3 bases at V and 7 bases at J, with 18 bases between the two ends. The CDR3 sequence is 15 residues long. Per germline, CDR1 SEHNR and CDR2 FQNEAQ (reference sequence). The CDR3 loop reads CASSFLGRQGAGYTF. CDR3 DNA: TGTGCCAGCAGCTTCTTAGGTCGTCAGGGTGCTGGCTACACCTTC.

The chain uses TRBV5-1 and TRBJ2-2; D is perhaps TRBD2 (5 bases). CDR1 is SGHRS, CDR2 YFSETQ, per germline. The CDR3 is 16 residues long. V lost 2 bases and J 3 bases, leaving 14 bases between the germline ends. In DNA form, the CDR3 reads TGCGCCAGCAGCTTCGGACTCCGGACGGACACCGGGGAGCTGTTTTTT. Translating it yields CASSFGLRTDTGELFF.

The chain carries TRBV15 and TRBJ1-5; the D is unclear. The CDR3 extends over 13 amino acids. V gave up 4 bases and J gave up 4 bases, with 8 bases separating them. Germline V gene lookup returns CDR1 LNHNV and CDR2 YYDKDF (reference sequence). In DNA form, the CDR3 reads TGTGCCACCAGCAAAAGATCAAATCAGCCCCAGCATTTT. Translation gives CATSKRSNQPQHF.

J is TRBJ1-2 and V is TRBV9; D is unresolved. Germline V gene lookup returns CDR1 SGDLS and CDR2 YYNGEE. V lost 0 bases to trimming and J lost 0 bases, with 12 bases between them. CDR3 length equals 16 residues. CDR3 loop: CASSVGDPIPNYGYTF. DNA of the CDR3: TGTGCCAGCAGCGTAGGGGATCCAATCCCTAACTATGGCTACACCTTC.